The rows below give T cell receptor beta chains drawn from one sample of a study of OX40 agonist ivuxolimab in advanced cancers. Using immunoSEQ multiplex PCR, the repertoire was profiled, and TCRdb retains in-frame clones only, with some absent. The table lists around 79,000 clones, roughly 86% of them singletons. This specimen consisted of CD4+ or CD8+ T cells sorted from blood, obtained in a trial of the OX40 agonist ivuxolimab. Receptors originate from an adult with an advanced solid tumor such as melanoma, head and neck, liver or kidney cancer. Each CDR3 is given with its conserved first and last residue. Fields, in order: J gene, V gene, CDR3 protein.

J: TRBJ2-7
V: TRBV7-7
CDR3: CASAKEWGSYEQYF

J: TRBJ2-3
V: TRBV7-2
CDR3: CASSLEGRGRDTQYF

J: TRBJ2-7
V: TRBV9
CDR3: CASSVRYGSSYEQYF

J: TRBJ1-4
V: TRBV19
CDR3: CASTPRGAEKLFF

J: TRBJ2-1
V: TRBV4-3
CDR3: CASSLLGTSGVEQFF

J: TRBJ2-1
V: TRBV30
CDR3: CAWSVGGRGWYNEQFF

J: TRBJ1-1
V: TRBV11-3
CDR3: CASSLRGQGTEAFF

J: TRBJ1-5
V: TRBV18
CDR3: CASSPSGRDQPQHF

J: TRBJ2-7
V: TRBV6-1
CDR3: CASSWDRGKYEQYF

J: TRBJ1-2
V: TRBV30
CDR3: CAWSLGHGYTF

J: NA
V: TRBV18
CDR3: CASSPPRGISYEQYF

J: TRBJ2-3
V: TRBV30
CDR3: CAWSVGSGGPTDTQYF

J: TRBJ1-3
V: TRBV6-1
CDR3: CASRVSGLSGNTIYF

J: TRBJ1-3
V: TRBV10-3
CDR3: CAIKAAEGNTIYF

J: TRBJ2-5
V: TRBV19
CDR3: CASSMGETQYF

J: TRBJ2-7
V: TRBV5-1
CDR3: CASSQDSTYEQYF